Listed here are 6 T cell receptor beta chains from one sample, sequenced in a study of blood T cell repertoires in COVID-19. The repertoire was sequenced with immunoSEQ multiplex PCR; TCRdb's copy has only in-frame clones and lacks some. The data hold some 160,000 clones, with about 89% observed a single time. The source material was peripheral blood. These receptor sequences come from a man aged 60 to 69 with acute or convalescent COVID-19.

The chain employs TRBV7-9 and TRBJ2-5; a weak D match, TRBD1 (5 bases). Germline V lookup: CDR1 SEHNR, CDR2 FQNEAQ (reference sequence). Trimming cost V 3 bases and J 5 bases, with 13 bases left between them. The CDR3 is 14 residues long. CDR3 amino acids: CASSFGHGAETQYF. The DNA for the CDR3 is TGTGCCAGCAGCTTCGGTCATGGGGCCGAGACCCAGTACTTC.

The chain is built from TRBV5-6 and TRBJ2-1, with D maybe TRBD2 (5 bases). The germline gives CDR1 SGHDT, CDR2 YYEEEE. The CDR3 is 12 residues long. Trimming removed 3 bases at V and 15 bases at J, with 16 bases between. In nucleotides, the CDR3 is TGTGCCAGCAGCTACAGCATCGGAGGTCCGTTCTTC. Amino acids: CASSYSIGGPFF.

The chain has TRBV12-3 or TRBV12-4 and TRBJ2-1, with 7 positions matching TRBD2. This CDR3 contains 12 residues. J was trimmed by 9 bases and V by 3 bases; bases with no gene match: 2. This chain's CDR3 is CASSLRGGEQFF. In nucleotides, the CDR3 is TGTGCCAGCAGTTTGCGCGGGGGTGAGCAGTTCTTC.

This rearrangement joins TRBV30 to TRBJ2-3, with D tentatively TRBD2 (5 bases). CDR1 is GTSNPN, CDR2 SVGIG, per germline (reference sequence). The CDR3 runs to 14 residues. V shed 1 base and J shed 0 bases, with 8 bases lying between them. DNA of the CDR3: TGTGCCTGGAGTGCCGGCGGGAGCACAGATACGCAGTATTTT. Residues: CAWSAGGSTDTQYF. Full variable domain (missing parts from reference TRBV30 and TRBJ2-3): SQTIHQWPATLVQPVGSPLSLECTVEGTSNPNLYWYRQAAGRGLQLLFYSVGIGQISSEVPQNLSASRPQDRQFILSSKKLLLSDSGFYLCAWSAGGSTDTQYFGPGTRLTVL.

Written as DNA, the CDR3 is TGCGCCAGCAGCCAAGAGCGCGGCGGGGGACATGAGCAGTTCTTC. Amino acid sequence: CASSQERGGGHEQFF. The chain combines TRBV4-1 with TRBJ2-1, with TRBD2 matching 7 bases. The CDR3 extends over 15 amino acids. CDR1 and CDR2 from the germline V gene are MGHRA and YSYEKL. Germline trimming cut 0 bases from V and 8 bases from J; bases unmatched to any gene: 7.

The J gene is TRBJ1-5, the V gene TRBV19; TRBD1 might be the D (6 bases). The CDR3 has 13 amino acids. Germline V gene data show CDR1 as LNHDA and CDR2 as SQIVND (reference sequence). V shed 3 bases and J shed 6 bases, with 9 bases lying between them. The CDR3, as DNA: TGTGCCAGTAGTATCCGGGGGGCTCAGCCCCAGCATTTT. Encoded protein: CASSIRGAQPQHF.